Shown below are 27 T cell receptor beta chains from a single sample sequenced in a study of long-term antiretroviral therapy in people with HIV. Researchers report immunoSEQ v3.0 was run at survey level. Sequencing used immunoSEQ multiplex PCR; TCRdb keeps in-frame clones, though not all of them. This repertoire shows under 30,000 clones, around 96% found once; its top ten account for 7% to 9%. Source: unsorted PBMCs, taken roughly 6 years after starting antiretroviral therapy. The receptors here all came from a young man with HIV.

The chain recombines TRBV12-5 with TRBJ2-7, with 8 bases matching TRBD1. The CDR3 is made up of 13 amino acids. Germline CDR1 and CDR2: LGHNT and FRNRAP. V was pared by 3 bases and J by 3 bases, with 1 base of the junction left unmatched. In DNA, the CDR3 is TGTGCTAGTGGTTTCGGACAGGGCTACGAGCAGTACTTC. It codes for CASGFGQGYEQYF. Together with reference TRBV12-5 and TRBJ2-7, the CDR3 gives the full variable domain: DARVTQTPRHKVTEMGQEVTMRCQPILGHNTVFWYRQTMMQGLELLAYFRNRAPLDDSGMPKDRFSAEMPDATLATLKIQPSEPRDSAVYFCASGFGQGYEQYFGPGTRLTVT.

The gene calls are TRBV6-4 and TRBJ1-1; no clear D. The CDR3 is made up of 14 amino acids. CDR1 MRHNA and CDR2 SNTAGT come from the germline V gene. V dropped 0 bases and J dropped 4 bases, with 9 bases sitting between them. The CDR3 loop is CASSDSSVGTEAFF. DNA for the CDR3: TGTGCCAGCAGTGACTCTTCGGTAGGCACTGAAGCTTTCTTT.

The CDR3 spells CASSQVRGSGSSYNEQFF. The CDR3 DNA is TGTGCCAGCAGCCAAGTCCGTGGGTCAGGGAGCTCCTACAATGAGCAGTTCTTC. This chain uses TRBV4-2 with TRBJ2-1; D tentatively reads TRBD1 or TRBD2 (5 bases each). The CDR3 loop spans 18 amino acids. Per germline, CDR1 LGHNA and CDR2 YNFKEQ. Trimming pared 1 base from V and 0 bases from J, leaving 16 bases between.

The chain joins TRBV2 to TRBJ2-4; 7 bases fit TRBD1. This CDR3 contains 17 residues. The V and J ends lost 4 bases and 0 bases, in that order; junction bases with no gene match: 9. CDR1 and CDR2 from the germline V gene are SNHLY and FYNNEI. CDR3 sequence: CASSARRGQLAKNIQYF. CDR3 bases: TGTGCCAGCAGTGCTCGAAGGGGACAGCTAGCCAAAAACATTCAGTACTTC.

This rearrangement joins TRBV6-1 to TRBJ2-7, with TRBD2 matching 7 bases. The trim removed 2 bases at V and 1 base at J, leaving 5 bases unmatched. Germline V gene data show CDR1 as MNHNS and CDR2 as SASEGT. The CDR3 sequence is 15 residues long. CDR3 bases: TGTGCCAGCAGTGAACCGGGACTATCATCCTACGAGCAGTACTTC. Translating gives CASSEPGLSSYEQYF.

The chain combines TRBV9 with TRBJ1-2; no firm D call. Germline V gene sequence: CDR1 SGDLS, CDR2 YYNGEE. The V end was cut by 6 bases, the J end by 5 bases, with 11 bases between. The CDR3 is made up of 12 amino acids. This chain's CDR3 is CASTKDGYGYTF. The CDR3 bases are TGTGCCAGCACAAAGGATGGGTATGGCTACACCTTC.

The gene calls are TRBV5-4 and TRBJ2-7; 9 bases map to TRBD2. The ends lost 7 bases at V and 3 bases at J; junction bases unmatched: 11. Germline V gene sequence: CDR1 SGHNT, CDR2 YYREEE (reference sequence). The CDR3 is 15 amino acids. CDR3 region: CASPEGSGSRYEQYF. DNA for the CDR3: TGTGCCAGCCCAGAGGGTAGCGGGAGTCGCTACGAGCAGTACTTC.

The chain carries TRBV30 and TRBJ1-1; D is perhaps TRBD1 (6 bases). The CDR3 is made up of 15 amino acids. Germline values: CDR1 GTSNPN, CDR2 SVGIG (reference sequence). The V end lost 2 bases, the J end lost 0 bases, and 13 bases lay between the germline ends. CDR3: CAWSSRTVMNTEAFF. The CDR3, as DNA: TGTGCCTGGAGTTCAAGGACAGTCATGAACACTGAAGCTTTCTTT.

V is TRBV27 and J is TRBJ2-7, with unresolved D. The germline V gene has CDR1 MNHEY and CDR2 SMNVEV (reference sequence). V gave up 2 bases and J gave up 3 bases, with 8 bases separating them. The CDR3 sequence is 13 residues long. CDR3 sequence reads: CASSLDHGYEQYF. The CDR3 coding sequence is TGTGCCAGCAGTTTAGATCACGGCTACGAGCAGTACTTC.

The V and J genes are TRBV7-8 and TRBJ2-7; D is unresolved. Looked up from germline, CDR1 is SGHVS and CDR2 is FQNEAQ. The V end was cut by 6 bases, the J end by 2 bases, with 17 bases between. The CDR3 sequence is 15 residues long. CDR3 region: CASRSNSGPPYEQYF. CDR3 DNA: TGTGCCAGCAGAAGTAACTCCGGGCCGCCCTACGAGCAGTACTTC.

The V call is TRBV27, the J call TRBJ2-1, with D perhaps TRBD2 (6 bases). V dropped 4 bases and J dropped 5 bases, with 9 bases sitting between them. Germline lookup yields CDR1 MNHEY and CDR2 SMNVEV (reference sequence). This CDR3 has 13 residues. The CDR3 coding sequence is TGTGCCAGCAGTTGGGACTGGAACAATGAGCAGTTCTTC. Translation: CASSWDWNNEQFF.

This chain uses TRBV7-2 with TRBJ2-3, with D unclear. This CDR3 region has 16 residues. The V gene lost 4 bases and the J gene lost 0 bases, with 14 bases spanning the gap. Germline values: CDR1 SGHTA, CDR2 FQGNSA. For the CDR3, the DNA is TGTGCCAGCAGCTCAACACTCTCTTCTAGCACAGATACGCAGTATTTT. Translation: CASSSTLSSSTDTQYF.

V usage is TRBV27 and J usage is TRBJ2-7; 10 bases are shared with TRBD1. J was trimmed by 6 bases and V by 4 bases; bases with no gene match: 6. The germline V gene has CDR1 MNHEY and CDR2 SMNVEV (reference sequence). The CDR3 consists of 14 residues. DNA for the CDR3: TGTGCCAGCAGTTGGGGACAGGGGTCCGCCGAGCAGTACTTC. Its translation is CASSWGQGSAEQYF.

This chain uses TRBV10-3 with TRBJ2-5; D call uncertain. CDR3 length: 12 amino acids. CDR1 ENHRY and CDR2 SYGVKD come from the germline V gene. V was cut by 0 bases and J by 4 bases, with 3 bases left in between. The CDR3 is CAISESRETQYF. The CDR3 DNA reads TGTGCCATCAGTGAGTCGAGAGAGACCCAGTACTTC.

V gene TRBV7-9 combines with J gene TRBJ2-7; D unresolved. Per germline, CDR1 SEHNR and CDR2 FQNEAQ (reference sequence). V lost 3 bases to trimming and J lost 4 bases, with 4 bases between them. This CDR3 has 11 residues. The CDR3 here is CASSFRYEQYF. The DNA for the CDR3 is TGTGCCAGCAGCTTTCGGTACGAGCAGTACTTC.

The chain is built from TRBV15 and TRBJ2-1; no clear D gene. The germline CDR1 and CDR2 sequences are LNHNV and YYDKDF (reference sequence). V shed 5 bases and J shed 7 bases, with 9 bases lying between them. CDR3 length: 12 amino acids. CDR3 nucleotides: TGTGCCACCAGCGGAACTTTTAATGAGCAGTTCTTC. Its protein is CATSGTFNEQFF.

The genes are TRBV19 and TRBJ2-2, with no clear D. Trimming cost V 3 bases and J 8 bases, with 10 bases left between them. The CDR3 is 13 residues long. Germline lookup yields CDR1 LNHDA and CDR2 SQIVND (reference sequence). This CDR3 reads CASSIGYNGELFF. The CDR3 DNA reads TGTGCCAGTAGTATCGGGTATAATGGGGAGCTGTTTTTT.

The chain combines TRBV2 with TRBJ1-5; D is unclear. V lost 5 bases and J lost 0, with 11 bases in between. Germline CDR1 and CDR2: SNHLY and FYNNEI. The CDR3 is made up of 15 amino acids. The CDR3 sequence is CASSIQVNSNQPQHF. Here the CDR3 DNA reads TGTGCCAGCAGTATTCAGGTGAATAGCAATCAGCCCCAGCATTTT.

The chain is built from TRBV5-4 and TRBJ2-7; 9 nucleotides align to TRBD1. CDR1 SGHNT and CDR2 YYREEE come from the germline V gene (reference sequence). The V segment lost 0 bases and the J segment 3 bases; nucleotides outside the gene matches: 10. The CDR3 length is 17 residues. The CDR3 sequence is CASSLEPGTGMYYEQYF. The CDR3 DNA sequence: TGTGCCAGCAGCTTGGAGCCCGGGACAGGGATGTACTACGAGCAGTACTTC. Combining the CDR3 with reference TRBV5-4 and TRBJ2-7 gives the whole variable domain ETGVTQSPTHLIKTRGQQVTLRCSSQSGHNTVSWYQQALGQGPQFIFQYYREEENGRGNFPPRFSGLQFPNYSSELNVNALELDDSALYLCASSLEPGTGMYYEQYFGPGTRLTVT.

The rearrangement joins TRBV6-6 to TRBJ1-1; TRBD1 might be the D (6 bases). The CDR3 runs to 15 residues. Trimming removed 2 bases at V and 4 bases at J, with 14 bases between. The germline V gene encodes CDR1 MNHNY and CDR2 SVGAGI (reference sequence). CDR3 bases: TGTGCCAGCAGTTACGATACAACAGGGACCACTGAAGCTTTCTTT. It encodes CASSYDTTGTTEAFF.

The chain joins TRBV9 to TRBJ1-1; the match to TRBD1 covers 7 bases. CDR1 SGDLS and CDR2 YYNGEE come from the germline V gene. V lost 0 bases to trimming and J lost 11 bases; unmatched junction nucleotides: 7. The CDR3 is made up of 13 amino acids. CDR3 coding DNA: TGTGCCAGCAGCGTAGAAGGGGGCGCGGAGGCTTTCTTT. Its translation is CASSVEGGAEAFF.

This clone was seen more than once but under ten times. The chain couples TRBV9 to TRBJ2-7; 9 positions match TRBD1. CDR1 and CDR2 from the germline V gene are SGDLS and YYNGEE. This CDR3 is 13 amino acids long. With 3 bases clipped from V and 6 bases from J, the junction kept 4 bases outside the gene matches. CDR3 amino acids: CASSAGTGREQYF. The DNA for the CDR3 is TGTGCCAGCAGCGCCGGGACAGGGCGCGAGCAGTACTTC. Full variable domain (outside the CDR3, taken from reference TRBV9 and TRBJ2-7): DSGVTQTPKHLITATGQRVTLRCSPRSGDLSVYWYQQSLDQGLQFLIQYYNGEERAKGNILERFSAQQFPDLHSELNLSSLELGDSALYFCASSAGTGREQYFGPGTRLTVT.

This clone has a single count. V usage is TRBV4-1 and J usage is TRBJ1-1; D may be TRBD1 (5 bases). The germline V and J ends were trimmed by 4 bases and 1 base, with 13 bases remaining between them. Germline CDR1 MGHRA, CDR2 YSYEKL. This CDR3 spans 15 amino acids. The CDR3 sequence: CASSRGGPSNTEAFF. CDR3 sequence (DNA): TGCGCCAGCAGCCGGGGGGGACCTTCGAACACTGAAGCTTTCTTT.

V and J are TRBV18 and TRBJ1-2, with D unresolved. Trimming removed 2 bases at V and 2 bases at J, with 9 bases between. The CDR3 totals 14 residues. Per the germline V gene, CDR1 is KGHSH and CDR2 is LQKENI. CDR3 DNA: TGTGCCAGCTCACCAAATAAGAACAACTATGGCTACACCTTC. It translates to CASSPNKNNYGYTF.

The chain couples TRBV7-2 to TRBJ2-1; 11 bases are shared with TRBD2. CDR1 is SGHTA, CDR2 FQGNSA, per germline. The CDR3 is 16 residues long. V was clipped by 1 base and J by 9 bases; unmatched bases: 8. CDR3 sequence reads: CASSLVGSGRASEQFF. In DNA, the CDR3 is TGTGCCAGCAGCTTAGTAGGTAGCGGGAGGGCGAGTGAGCAGTTCTTC.

The chain joins TRBV20-1 to TRBJ1-2, with D uncertain. Germline V lookup: CDR1 DFQATT, CDR2 SNEGSKA (reference sequence). The CDR3 has 11 residues. Trimming removed 2 bases at V and 4 bases at J, with 5 bases between. This CDR3 reads CSARRIYGYTF. CDR3 bases: TGCAGTGCTAGACGGATCTATGGCTACACCTTC.

The chain uses TRBV7-9 and TRBJ2-3; no clear D. Germline V gene lookup returns CDR1 SEHNR and CDR2 FQNEAQ (reference sequence). The CDR3 is 12 residues long. V lost 2 bases and J lost 6, with 6 bases in between. The CDR3 loop reads CASSLSRDTQYF. The CDR3 bases are TGTGCCAGCAGCTTATCGCGGGATACGCAGTATTTT.